The clone carrying this T cell receptor beta chain has more than one count but fewer than ten. The target antigen is unknown. These data are taken from a study of shared clonotypes between healthy human individuals. Overall study results and limits: Clonotype sharing among the donors was expected to vary with sequencing depth.

Sequenced by immunoSEQ multiplex PCR; TCRdb stores in-frame clones only, minus some. In the table there are about 480,000 clones, 60% to 80% of which are singletons. This CDR3 has 16 amino acids. The germline V gene encodes CDR1 MDHEN and CDR2 SYDVKM. V dropped 6 bases and J dropped 10 bases, with 25 bases sitting between them. The receptor was derived from a woman aged 40-49 years in good health. Some clones in this sample may be carry-over from other donors' samples. The V and J genes are TRBV28 and TRBJ2-1, with D possibly being TRBD2 (6 bases). Sequenced sample: PBMCs. The CDR3 region has the DNA TGTGCCAGCAGCCCCGCGGGGCTCTACCGCCAACAAGAGCAGTTCTTC. Encoded protein: CASSPAGLYRQQEQFF.